What follows describes a single TCR beta chain. What it binds is not known. Anti-CD3/anti-CD28 beads served as a nonspecific positive control stimulus. Sorting of responding CD4+ T cells relied on upregulated CD40 ligand together with CD69. The data are from a study of persistence of HIV-infected CD4 T cells. Across the study: A median of about eight years of suppressive ART preceded sampling.

The immunoSEQ assay was version 4, run in survey mode. Profiling relied on immunoSEQ multiplex PCR, and the TCRdb table lists in-frame clones only, not all of them. The sample has over 35,000 clones; around 89% are singletons. Germline CDR1 and CDR2: SGHTA and FQGNSA. Trimming pared 3 bases from V and 5 bases from J, leaving 10 bases between. This CDR3 region has 13 residues. The clonotype comes from an adult man with HIV who was CMV-seropositive. The chain joins TRBV7-2 to TRBJ1-2; D unresolved. The sample consisted of CD4+ T cells sorted from PBMCs after roughly 20-hour stimulation, taken from a patient who received antiretroviral therapy. In DNA form, the CDR3 reads TGTGCCAGCAGCTTGGGAGGAAAGTATGGCTACACCTTC. It yields the protein CASSLGGKYGYTF.